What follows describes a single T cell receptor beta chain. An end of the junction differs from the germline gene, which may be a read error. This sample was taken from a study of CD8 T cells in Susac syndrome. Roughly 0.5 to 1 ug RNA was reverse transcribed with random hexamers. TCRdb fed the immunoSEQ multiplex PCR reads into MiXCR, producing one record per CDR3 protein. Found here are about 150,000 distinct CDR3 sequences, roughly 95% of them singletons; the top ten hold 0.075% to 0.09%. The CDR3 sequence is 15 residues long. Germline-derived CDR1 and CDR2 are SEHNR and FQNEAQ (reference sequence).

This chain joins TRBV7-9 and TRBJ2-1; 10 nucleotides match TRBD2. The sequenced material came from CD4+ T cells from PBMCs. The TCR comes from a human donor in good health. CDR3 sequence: CASSSLAGATDEQFF. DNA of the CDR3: TGCGCCAGCAGCTCTCTAGCGGGAGCAACCGATGAGCAGTTCTTC. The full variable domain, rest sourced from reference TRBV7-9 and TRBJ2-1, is DTGVSQNPRHKITKRGQNVTFRCDPISEHNRLYWYRQTLGQGPEFLTYFQNEAQLEKSRLLSDRFSAERPKGSFSTLEIQRTEQGDSAMYLCASSSLAGATDEQFFGPGTRLTVL.